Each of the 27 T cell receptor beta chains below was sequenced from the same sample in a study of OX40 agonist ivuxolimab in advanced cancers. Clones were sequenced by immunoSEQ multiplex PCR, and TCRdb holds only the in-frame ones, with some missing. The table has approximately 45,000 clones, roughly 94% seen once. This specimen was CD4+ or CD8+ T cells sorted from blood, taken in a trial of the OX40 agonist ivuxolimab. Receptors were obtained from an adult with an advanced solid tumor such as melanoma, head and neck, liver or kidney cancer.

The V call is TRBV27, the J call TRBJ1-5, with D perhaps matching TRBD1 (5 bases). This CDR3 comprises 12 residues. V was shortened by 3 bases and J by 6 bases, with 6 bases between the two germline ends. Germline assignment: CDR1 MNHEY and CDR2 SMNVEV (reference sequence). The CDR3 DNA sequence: TGTGCCAGCAGTTTGGGGGGTCAGCCCCAGCATTTT. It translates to CASSLGGQPQHF.

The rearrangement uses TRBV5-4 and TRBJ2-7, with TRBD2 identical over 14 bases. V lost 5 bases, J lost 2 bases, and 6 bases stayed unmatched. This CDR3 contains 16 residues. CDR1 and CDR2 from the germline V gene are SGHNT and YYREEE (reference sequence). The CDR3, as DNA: TGTGCCAGCAGTTTGACTAGCGGGAGGGCTACCTACGAGCAGTACTTC. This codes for CASSLTSGRATYEQYF.

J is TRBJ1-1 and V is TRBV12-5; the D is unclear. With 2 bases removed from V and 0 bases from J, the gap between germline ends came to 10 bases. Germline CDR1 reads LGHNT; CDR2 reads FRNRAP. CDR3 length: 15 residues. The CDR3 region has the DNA TGTGCTAGTGGTTTGTGGGAGGGTATGAACACTGAAGCTTTCTTT. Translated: CASGLWEGMNTEAFF.

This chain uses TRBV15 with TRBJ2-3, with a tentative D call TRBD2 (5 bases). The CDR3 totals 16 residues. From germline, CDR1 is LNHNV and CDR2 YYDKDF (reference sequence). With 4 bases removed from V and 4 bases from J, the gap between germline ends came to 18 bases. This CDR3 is CATSKRFTSLADTQYF. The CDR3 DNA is TGTGCCACCAGCAAGAGATTCACTAGTTTGGCAGATACGCAGTATTTT.

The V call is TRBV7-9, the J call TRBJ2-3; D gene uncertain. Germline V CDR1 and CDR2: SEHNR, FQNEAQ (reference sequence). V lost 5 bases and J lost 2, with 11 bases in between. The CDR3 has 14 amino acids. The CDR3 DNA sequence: TGTGCCAGCAGCACGTGGCGGACCACAGATACGCAGTATTTT. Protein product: CASSTWRTTDTQYF.

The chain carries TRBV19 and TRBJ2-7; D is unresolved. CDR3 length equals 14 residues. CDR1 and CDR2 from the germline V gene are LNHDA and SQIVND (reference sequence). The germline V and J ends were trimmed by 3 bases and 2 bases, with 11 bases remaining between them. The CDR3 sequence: CASSIVMTTYEQYF. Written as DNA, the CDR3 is TGTGCCAGTAGTATCGTCATGACCACCTACGAGCAGTACTTC.

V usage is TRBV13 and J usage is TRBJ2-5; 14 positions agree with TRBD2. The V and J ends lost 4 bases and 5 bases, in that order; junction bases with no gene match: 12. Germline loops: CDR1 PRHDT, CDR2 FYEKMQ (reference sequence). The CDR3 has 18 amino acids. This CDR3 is CASSSPGTSGRSRETQYF. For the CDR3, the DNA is TGTGCCAGCAGCTCCCCGGGGACTAGCGGGAGAAGCAGGGAGACCCAGTACTTC.

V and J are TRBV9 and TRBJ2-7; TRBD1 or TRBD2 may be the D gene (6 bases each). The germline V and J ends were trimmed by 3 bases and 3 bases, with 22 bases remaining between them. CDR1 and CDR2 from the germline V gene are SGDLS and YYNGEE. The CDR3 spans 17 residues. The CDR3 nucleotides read TGTGCCAGCAGCGGAGCTAGTGAGGGGGGCGGTTTCTACGAGCAGTACTTC. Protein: CASSGASEGGGFYEQYF.

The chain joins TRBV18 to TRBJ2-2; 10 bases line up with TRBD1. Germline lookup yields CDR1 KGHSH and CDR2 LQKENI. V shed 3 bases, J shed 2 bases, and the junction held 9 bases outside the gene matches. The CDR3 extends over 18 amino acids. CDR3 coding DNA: TGTGCCAGCTCACCTTTGGGGACAGGGGAATTCAACACCGGGGAGCTGTTTTTT. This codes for CASSPLGTGEFNTGELFF.

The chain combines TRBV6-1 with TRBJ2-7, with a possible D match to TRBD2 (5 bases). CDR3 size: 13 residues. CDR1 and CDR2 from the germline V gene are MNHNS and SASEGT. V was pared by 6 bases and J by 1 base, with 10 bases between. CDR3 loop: CASRRVFSYEQYF. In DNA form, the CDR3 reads TGTGCCAGCAGGAGGGTTTTTTCCTACGAGCAGTACTTC.

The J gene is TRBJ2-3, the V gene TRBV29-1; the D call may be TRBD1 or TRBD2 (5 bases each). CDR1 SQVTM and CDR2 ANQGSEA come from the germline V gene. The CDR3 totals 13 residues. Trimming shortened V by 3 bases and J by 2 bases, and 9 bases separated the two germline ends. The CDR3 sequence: CSVEGDITDTQYF. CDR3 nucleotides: TGCAGCGTTGAGGGGGATATCACAGATACGCAGTATTTT.

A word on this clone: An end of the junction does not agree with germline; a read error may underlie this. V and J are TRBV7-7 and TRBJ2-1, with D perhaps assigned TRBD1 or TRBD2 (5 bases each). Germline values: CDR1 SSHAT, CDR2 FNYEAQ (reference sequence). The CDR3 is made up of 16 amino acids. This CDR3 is CASSPSGRRQRNEQFF. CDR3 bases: TGTGCTAGCAGCCCGTCGGGGCGCCGTCAACGCAATGAGCAGTTCTTC.

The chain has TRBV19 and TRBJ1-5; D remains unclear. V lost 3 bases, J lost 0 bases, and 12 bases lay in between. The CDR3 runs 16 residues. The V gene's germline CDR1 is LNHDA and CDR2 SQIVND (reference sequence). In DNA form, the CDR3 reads TGTGCCAGTAGTATGGCCGGCGCAGTTAGCAATCAGCCCCAGCATTTT. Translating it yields CASSMAGAVSNQPQHF.

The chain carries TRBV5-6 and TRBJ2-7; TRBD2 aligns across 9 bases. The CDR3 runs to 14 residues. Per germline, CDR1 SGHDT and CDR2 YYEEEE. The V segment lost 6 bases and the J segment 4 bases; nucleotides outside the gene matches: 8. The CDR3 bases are TGTGCCAGCACCCTATCTAGCGGGATGTACGAGCAGTACTTC. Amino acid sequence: CASTLSSGMYEQYF. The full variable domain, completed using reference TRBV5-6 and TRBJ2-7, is DAGVTQSPTHLIKTRGQQVTLRCSPKSGHDTVSWYQQALGQGPQFIFQYYEEEERQRGNFPDRFSGHQFPNYSSELNVNALLLGDSALYLCASTLSSGMYEQYFGPGTRLTVT.

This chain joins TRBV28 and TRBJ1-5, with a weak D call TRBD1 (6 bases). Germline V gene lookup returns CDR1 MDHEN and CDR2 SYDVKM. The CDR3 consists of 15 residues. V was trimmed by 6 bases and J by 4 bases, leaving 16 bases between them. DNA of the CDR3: TGTGCCAGCAGCTCACCGGGGGGGCCAAATCAGCCCCAGCATTTT. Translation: CASSSPGGPNQPQHF.

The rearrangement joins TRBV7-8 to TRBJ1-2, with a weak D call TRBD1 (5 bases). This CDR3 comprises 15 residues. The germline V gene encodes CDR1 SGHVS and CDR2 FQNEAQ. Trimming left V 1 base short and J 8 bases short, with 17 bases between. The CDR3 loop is CASSLGLITEGGYTF. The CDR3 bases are TGTGCCAGCAGCTTAGGTTTGATTACCGAGGGGGGCTACACCTTC. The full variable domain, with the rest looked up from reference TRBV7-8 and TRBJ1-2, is GAGVSQSPRYKVAKRGQDVALRCDPISGHVSLFWYQQALGQGPEFLTYFQNEAQLDKSGLPSDRFFAERPEGSVSTLKIQRTQQEDSAVYLCASSLGLITEGGYTFGSGTRLTVV.

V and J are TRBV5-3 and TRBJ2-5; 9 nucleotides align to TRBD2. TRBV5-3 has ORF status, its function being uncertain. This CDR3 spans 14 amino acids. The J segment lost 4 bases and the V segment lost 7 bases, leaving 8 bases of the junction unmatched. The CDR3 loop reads CARGAGGPSETQYF. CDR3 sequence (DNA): TGTGCCAGAGGGGCGGGAGGGCCGTCAGAGACCCAGTACTTC.

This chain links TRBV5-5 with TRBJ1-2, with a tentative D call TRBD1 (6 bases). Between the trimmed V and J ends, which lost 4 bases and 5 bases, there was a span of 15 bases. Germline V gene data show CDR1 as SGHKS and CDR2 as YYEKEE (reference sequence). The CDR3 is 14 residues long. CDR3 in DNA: TGTGCCAGCAGCCGCCCCGGAGGGACATATGGCTACACCTTC. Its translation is CASSRPGGTYGYTF. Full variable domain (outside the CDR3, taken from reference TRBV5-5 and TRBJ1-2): DAGVTQSPTHLIKTRGQQVTLRCSPISGHKSVSWYQQVLGQGPQFIFQYYEKEERGRGNFPDRFSARQFPNYSSELNVNALLLGDSALYLCASSRPGGTYGYTFGSGTRLTVV.

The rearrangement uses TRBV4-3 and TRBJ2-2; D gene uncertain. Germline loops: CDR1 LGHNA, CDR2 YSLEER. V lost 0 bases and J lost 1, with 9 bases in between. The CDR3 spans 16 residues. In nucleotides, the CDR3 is TGCGCCAGCAGCCAAGATTTTGGGCAGAACACCGGGGAGCTGTTTTTT. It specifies CASSQDFGQNTGELFF.

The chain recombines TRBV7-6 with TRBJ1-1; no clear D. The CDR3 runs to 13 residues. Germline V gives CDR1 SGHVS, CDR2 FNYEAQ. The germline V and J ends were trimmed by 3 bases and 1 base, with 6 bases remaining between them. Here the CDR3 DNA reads TGTGCCAGCAGCTTGGATTCGAACACTGAAGCTTTCTTT. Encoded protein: CASSLDSNTEAFF.

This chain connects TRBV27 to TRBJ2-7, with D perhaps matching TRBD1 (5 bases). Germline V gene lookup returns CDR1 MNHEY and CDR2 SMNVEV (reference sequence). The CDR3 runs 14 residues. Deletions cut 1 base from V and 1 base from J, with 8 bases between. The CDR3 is CASSLFSGSYEQYF. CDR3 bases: TGTGCCAGCAGTTTATTCTCAGGGTCCTACGAGCAGTACTTC.

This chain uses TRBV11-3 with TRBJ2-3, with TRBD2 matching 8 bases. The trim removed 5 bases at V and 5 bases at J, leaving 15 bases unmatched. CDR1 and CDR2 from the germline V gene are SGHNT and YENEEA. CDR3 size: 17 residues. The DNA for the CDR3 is TGTGCCAGCAGCCCCCCGGAGGGGATGCTAGCGGGAGATACGCAGTATTTT. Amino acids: CASSPPEGMLAGDTQYF.

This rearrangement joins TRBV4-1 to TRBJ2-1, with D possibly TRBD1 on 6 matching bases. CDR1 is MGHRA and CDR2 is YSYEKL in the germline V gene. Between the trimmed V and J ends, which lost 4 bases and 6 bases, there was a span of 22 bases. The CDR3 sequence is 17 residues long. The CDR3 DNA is TGCGCCAGCAGCCTCTTAAGTAGGGCAGGGGACGGCAATGAGCAGTTCTTC. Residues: CASSLLSRAGDGNEQFF.

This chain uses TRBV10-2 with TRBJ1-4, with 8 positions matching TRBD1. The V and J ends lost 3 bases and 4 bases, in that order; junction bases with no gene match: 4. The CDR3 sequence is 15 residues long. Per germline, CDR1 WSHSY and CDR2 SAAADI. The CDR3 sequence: CASSDRDRNNEKLFF. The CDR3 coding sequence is TGCGCCAGCAGTGACCGGGACAGGAATAATGAAAAACTGTTTTTT.

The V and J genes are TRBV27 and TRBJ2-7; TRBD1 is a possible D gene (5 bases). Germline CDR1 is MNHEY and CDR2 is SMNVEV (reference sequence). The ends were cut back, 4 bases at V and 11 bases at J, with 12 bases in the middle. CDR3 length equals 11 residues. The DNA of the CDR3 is TGTGCCAGCAGTTCGGCCTGGGGCGAGTACTTC. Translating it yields CASSSAWGEYF.

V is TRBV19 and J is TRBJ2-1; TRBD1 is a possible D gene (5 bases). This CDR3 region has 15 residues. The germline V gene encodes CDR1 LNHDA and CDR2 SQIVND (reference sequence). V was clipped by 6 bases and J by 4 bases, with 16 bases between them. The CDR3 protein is CASSFFKGSYNEQFF. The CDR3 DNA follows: TGTGCCAGTAGCTTTTTCAAGGGGTCTTACAATGAGCAGTTCTTC.

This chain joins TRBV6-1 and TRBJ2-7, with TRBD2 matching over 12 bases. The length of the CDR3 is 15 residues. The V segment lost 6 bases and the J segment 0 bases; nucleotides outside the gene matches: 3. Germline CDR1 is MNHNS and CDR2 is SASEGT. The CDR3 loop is CASSVLAGGSYEQYF. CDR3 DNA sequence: TGTGCCAGCAGCGTACTAGCGGGAGGCTCCTACGAGCAGTACTTC.